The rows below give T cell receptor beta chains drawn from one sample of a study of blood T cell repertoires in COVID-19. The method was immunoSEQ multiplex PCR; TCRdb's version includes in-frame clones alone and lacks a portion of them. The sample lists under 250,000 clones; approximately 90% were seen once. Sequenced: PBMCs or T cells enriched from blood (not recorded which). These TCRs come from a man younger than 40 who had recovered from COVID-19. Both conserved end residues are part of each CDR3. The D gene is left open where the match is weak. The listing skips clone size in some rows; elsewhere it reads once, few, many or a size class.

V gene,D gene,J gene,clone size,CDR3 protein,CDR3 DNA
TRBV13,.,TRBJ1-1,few,CASSLGWSLNTEAFF,TGTGCCAGCAGCCTCGGTTGGAGCTTGAACACTGAAGCTTTCTTT
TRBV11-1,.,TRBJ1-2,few,CASSGGDGYTF,TGTGCCAGCAGCGGCGGGGATGGCTACACCTTC
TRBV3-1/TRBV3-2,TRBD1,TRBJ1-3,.,CASSQDRGHWGNTIYF,TGTGCCAGCAGCCAGGACAGGGGGCATTGGGGAAACACCATATATTTT
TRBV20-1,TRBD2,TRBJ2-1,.,CSASILAGGRSYNEQFF,TGCAGTGCTAGTATTCTAGCGGGAGGAAGGTCCTACAATGAGCAGTTCTTC
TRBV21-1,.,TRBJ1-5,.,CASSKVGPNSPYSNQPQHF,TGTGCCAGCAGCAAAGTTGGCCCTAACAGCCCGTATAGCAATCAGCCCCAGCATTTT
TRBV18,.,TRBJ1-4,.,CASSPRGVGEKLFF,TGTGCCAGCTCACCGCGGGGGGTGGGCGAAAAACTGTTTTTT
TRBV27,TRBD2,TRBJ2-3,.,CASSLTGGATTDTQYF,TGTGCCAGCAGTTTAACCGGGGGGGCCACCACAGATACGCAGTATTTT
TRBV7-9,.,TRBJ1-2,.,CASSSSGVGGYTF,TGTGCCAGCAGCTCCTCCGGGGTGGGTGGCTACACCTTC
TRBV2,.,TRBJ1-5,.,CASSKEDGQPQHF,TGTGCCAGCAGTAAGGAGGACGGGCAGCCCCAGCATTTT
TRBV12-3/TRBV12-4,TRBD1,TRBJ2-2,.,CASRRQGIGELFF,TGTGCCAGCCGCCGACAGGGCATCGGGGAGCTGTTTTTT
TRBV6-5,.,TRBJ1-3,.,CASDQGSGNTIYF,TGTGCCAGCGATCAGGGCTCTGGAAACACCATATATTTT
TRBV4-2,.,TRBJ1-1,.,CASSPWRGGTTEAFF,TGTGCCAGCAGCCCCTGGCGGGGGGGCACCACTGAAGCTTTCTTT
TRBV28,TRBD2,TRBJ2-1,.,CASSAPGLADYNEQFF,TGTGCCAGCAGTGCACCGGGACTAGCGGATTACAATGAGCAGTTCTTC
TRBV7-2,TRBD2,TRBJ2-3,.,CASSFTRAFSGRGDTQYF,TGTGCCAGCAGCTTTACCCGGGCGTTTAGCGGGAGGGGTGATACGCAGTATTTT
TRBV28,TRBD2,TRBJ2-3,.,CASSLASAGDGTDTQYF,TGTGCCAGCAGTTTAGCTTCAGCGGGAGACGGGACAGATACGCAGTATTTT
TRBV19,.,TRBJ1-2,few,CASSIPGMGGYTF,TGTGCCAGTAGTATTCCCGGGATGGGCGGCTACACCTTC